The T cell receptor beta chain under discussion was sequenced for a study of blood T cell repertoires in COVID-19. Germline-derived CDR1 and CDR2 are SQVTM and ANQGSEA. The V gene lost 5 bases and the J gene lost 0 bases, with 10 bases spanning the gap. The CDR3 consists of 13 residues. Only in-frame clones appear in the TCRdb table, and some are missing; sequencing was by immunoSEQ multiplex PCR. Here the sample spans about 130,000 clones, more than 70% being singletons. The sequence came from a human donor in a cohort sampled during active COVID-19. The material sequenced was peripheral blood. This chain uses TRBV29-1 with TRBJ1-1, with a tentative D call TRBD1 (5 bases). CDR3 amino acids: CSVSTGLNTEAFF. In DNA, the CDR3 is TGCAGCGTTTCTACAGGACTGAACACTGAAGCTTTCTTT.